The rows below give T cell receptor beta chains drawn from one sample of a study of shared clonotypes between healthy human individuals. Some clones are missing from TCRdb's copy, which holds only in-frame ones; the method was immunoSEQ multiplex PCR. The table has millions of clones, about 95% seen once; the top ten hold about 1.1%. The sample consisted of naive CD8+ T cells sorted from blood. The receptors here all came from a man aged 18 to 29 in good health. Both conserved end residues are part of each CDR3. Some rows have no size entry. The others give once, few or many, or a class for an expanded clone.

V,J,size,CDR3
TRBV10-3,TRBJ2-1,NA,CAIAGSYNEQFF
TRBV30,TRBJ1-1,NA,CAWAIQVNTEAFF
TRBV28,TRBJ2-5,NA,CASSLPRDREETQYF
TRBV6-5,TRBJ2-5,NA,CASSYGTVPSEETQYF
TRBV4-1,TRBJ2-2,NA,CASSQDAGQYYTGELFF
TRBV7-9,TRBJ2-7,NA,CASSLGLAGEDEQYF
TRBV9,TRBJ2-3,NA,CASSGGTSAISTQYF
TRBV7-9,TRBJ2-7,NA,CASSFRDRGHEQYF
TRBV4-3,TRBJ2-1,NA,CASSQADPRYEGDNEQFF
TRBV6-5,TRBJ2-7,once,CASSDSRDSSYEQYF
TRBV6-5,TRBJ1-2,NA,CASSYLGQGLNYGYTF
TRBV27,TRBJ1-6,NA,CASSRGPGQANNSPLHF
TRBV6-8,TRBJ2-1,NA,CASSYNRVYEQFF
TRBV4-3,TRBJ2-2,NA,CASSPGTSGTGRWVETGELFF
TRBV4-1,TRBJ2-5,NA,CASSQEFRDTSQYF
TRBV27,TRBJ1-3,NA,CASRSGVSQNTIYF
TRBV11-2,TRBJ2-2,few,CASSPPGFLLGELFF
TRBV2,TRBJ2-7,NA,CASSEAQAGGLSYEQYF
TRBV6-1,TRBJ2-7,NA,CASSEGTGASYEQYF
TRBV7-2,TRBJ2-2,NA,CASSFPRTGATNTGELFF
TRBV6-1,TRBJ2-2,NA,CASSEDPSRTGELFF
TRBV6-5,TRBJ1-2,NA,CASSSVQGQPYGYTF
TRBV18,TRBJ1-4,NA,CASSPGHREKLFF
TRBV7-9,TRBJ1-1,NA,CASSQQGGEYTEAFF
TRBV10-3,TRBJ2-3,NA,CAIMDPSGTDTQYF
TRBV27,TRBJ2-7,NA,CASSPGTRLEQYF
TRBV7-2,TRBJ2-7,NA,CASSLAGGQYEQYF
TRBV5-1,TRBJ2-5,NA,CASSEGVLGSPETQYF
TRBV2,TRBJ2-3,NA,CASSEPIDTQYF
TRBV5-6,TRBJ2-3,NA,CASSFYWEGNTDTQYF
TRBV5-6,TRBJ2-2,NA,CASSNGLAGVTGELFF
TRBV5-6,TRBJ2-1,NA,CASSPPGGYNEQFF
TRBV6-6,TRBJ2-1,NA,CASSYYRDAEQFF
TRBV27,TRBJ2-7,once,CASSLIDRPYEQYF
TRBV6-5,TRBJ2-5,NA,CASSYSLEEETQYF
TRBV11-2,TRBJ1-4,NA,CASSFNEKLFF
TRBV2,TRBJ2-7,NA,CASNRGAYEQYF
TRBV29-1,TRBJ2-1,once,CSVEGNRGLAGGRAYNEQFF
TRBV5-1,TRBJ2-5,NA,CASSYLGGQETQYF
TRBV5-1,TRBJ2-7,NA,CASSLRTGVYEQYF
TRBV27,TRBJ2-7,once,CASSGQQLGAYEQYF
TRBV5-1,TRBJ2-5,NA,CASSLVGDRVLETQYF
TRBV4-1,TRBJ2-1,once,CASSQEGVGSYNEQFF
TRBV21-1,TRBJ2-7,NA,CASTEVPVVCGYEQYF
TRBV20-1,TRBJ2-3,NA,CSARPGDTQYF
TRBV25-1,TRBJ2-3,NA,CASSEGTNTDTQYF
TRBV28,TRBJ1-1,NA,CASRPSGSLITEAFF